The clone carrying this T cell receptor (beta chain) has just one count. As yet, its antigen is unknown. The data are from a study of radiotherapy plus CTLA-4 blockade in lung cancer. The overall study: Overall, roughly 18% of patients showed an objective response, while 31% attained disease control. Study-level points and caveats: Early blood T cell clone dynamics, with interferon-beta, were reported to best predict response. Expansion of tumor-derived TCR clones was observed in blood after radiotherapy plus ipilimumab.

Focal radiation and CTLA-4 blockade (ipilimumab) were tested in chemo-refractory metastatic non-small-cell lung cancer patients. This CDR3 has 12 residues. The germline gives CDR1 SGHNT, CDR2 YYREEE (reference sequence). Trimming left V 4 bases short and J 3 bases short, with 8 bases between. Sequencing was performed with immunoSEQ multiplex PCR; in TCRdb, only in-frame clones are kept and a portion is missing. The sample holds about 53,000 clones, approximately 84% seen once. The receptor comes from a human donor with non-small cell lung cancer whose response to radiotherapy plus ipilimumab could not be evaluated. This chain uses TRBV5-4 with TRBJ2-7; tentative D call: TRBD1 (6 bases). Sequencing used peripheral blood, obtained from a patient treated with radiotherapy plus ipilimumab. CDR3 sequence reads: CASSAQGYEQYF. The DNA of the CDR3 is TGTGCCAGCAGCGCACAGGGCTACGAGCAGTACTTC.